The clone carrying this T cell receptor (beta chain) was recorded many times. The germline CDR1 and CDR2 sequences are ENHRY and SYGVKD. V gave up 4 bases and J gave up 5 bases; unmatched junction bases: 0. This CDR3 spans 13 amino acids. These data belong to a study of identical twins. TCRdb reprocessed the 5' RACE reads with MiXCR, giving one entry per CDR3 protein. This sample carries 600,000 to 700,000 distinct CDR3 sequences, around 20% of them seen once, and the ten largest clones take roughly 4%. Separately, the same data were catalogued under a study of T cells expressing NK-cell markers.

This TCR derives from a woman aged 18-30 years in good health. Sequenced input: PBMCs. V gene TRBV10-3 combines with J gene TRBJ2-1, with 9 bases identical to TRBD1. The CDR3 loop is CAISGTGDNEQFF. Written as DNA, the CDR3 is TGTGCCATCAGTGGGACAGGGGACAATGAGCAGTTCTTC.